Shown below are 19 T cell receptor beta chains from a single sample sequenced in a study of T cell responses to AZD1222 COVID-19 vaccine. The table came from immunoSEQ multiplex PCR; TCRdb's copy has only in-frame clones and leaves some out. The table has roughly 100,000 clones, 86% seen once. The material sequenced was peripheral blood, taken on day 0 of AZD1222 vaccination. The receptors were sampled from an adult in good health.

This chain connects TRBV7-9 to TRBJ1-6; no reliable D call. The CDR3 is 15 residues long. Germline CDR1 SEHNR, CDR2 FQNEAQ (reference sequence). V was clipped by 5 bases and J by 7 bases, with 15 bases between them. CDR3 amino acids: CASSTYSSGNSPLHF. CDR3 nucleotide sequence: TGTGCCAGCAGCACTTACAGTTCGGGAAATTCACCCCTCCACTTT.

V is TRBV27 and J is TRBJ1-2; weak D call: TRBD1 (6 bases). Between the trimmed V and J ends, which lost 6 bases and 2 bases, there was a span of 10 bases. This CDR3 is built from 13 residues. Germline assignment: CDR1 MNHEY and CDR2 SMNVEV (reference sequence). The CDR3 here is CASSRTVNYGYTF. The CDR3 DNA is TGTGCCAGCAGCCGGACAGTAAACTATGGCTACACCTTC.

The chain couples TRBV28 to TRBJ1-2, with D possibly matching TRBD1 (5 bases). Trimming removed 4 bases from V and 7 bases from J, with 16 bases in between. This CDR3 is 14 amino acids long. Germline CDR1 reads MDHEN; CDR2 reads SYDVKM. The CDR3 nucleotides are TGTGCCAGCAGTTCGGGCCCGATCGGGGGTGGCTACACCTTC. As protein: CASSSGPIGGGYTF.

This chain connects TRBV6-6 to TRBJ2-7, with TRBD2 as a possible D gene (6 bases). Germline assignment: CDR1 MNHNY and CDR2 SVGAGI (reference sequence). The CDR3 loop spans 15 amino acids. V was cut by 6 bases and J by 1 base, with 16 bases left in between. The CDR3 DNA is TGTGCCAGCAGGGCTCGGGAGTTCGGTTCCTACGAGCAGTACTTC. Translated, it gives CASRAREFGSYEQYF.

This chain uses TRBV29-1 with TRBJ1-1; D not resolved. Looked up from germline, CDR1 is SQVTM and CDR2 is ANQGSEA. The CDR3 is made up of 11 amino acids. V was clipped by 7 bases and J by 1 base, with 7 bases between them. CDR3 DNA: TGCAGCGGACTCTGGAACACTGAAGCTTTCTTT. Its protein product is CSGLWNTEAFF.

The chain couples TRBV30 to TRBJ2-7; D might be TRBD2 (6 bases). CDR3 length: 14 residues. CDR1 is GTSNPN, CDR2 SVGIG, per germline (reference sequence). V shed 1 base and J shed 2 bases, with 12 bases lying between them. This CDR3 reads CAWSDWPGAYEQYF. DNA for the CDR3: TGTGCCTGGAGTGACTGGCCGGGGGCCTACGAGCAGTACTTC.

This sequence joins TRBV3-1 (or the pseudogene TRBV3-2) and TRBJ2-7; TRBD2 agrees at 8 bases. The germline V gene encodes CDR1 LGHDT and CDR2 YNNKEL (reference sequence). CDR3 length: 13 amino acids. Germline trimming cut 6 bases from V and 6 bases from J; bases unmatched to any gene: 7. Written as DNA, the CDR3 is TGTGCCAGCAGTCGAGCGGGGGTGGGCGAGCAGTACTTC. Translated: CASSRAGVGEQYF.

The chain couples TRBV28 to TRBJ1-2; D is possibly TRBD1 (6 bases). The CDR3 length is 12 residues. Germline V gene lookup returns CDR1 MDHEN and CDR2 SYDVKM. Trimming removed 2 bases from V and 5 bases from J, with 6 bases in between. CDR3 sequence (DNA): TGTGCCAGCAGTTTACAGGGGTATGGCTACACCTTC. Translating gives CASSLQGYGYTF.

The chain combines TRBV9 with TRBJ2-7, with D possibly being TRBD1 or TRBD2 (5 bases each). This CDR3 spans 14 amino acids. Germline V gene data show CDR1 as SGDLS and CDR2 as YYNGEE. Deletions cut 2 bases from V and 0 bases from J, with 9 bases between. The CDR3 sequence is CASSVSGTSYEQYF. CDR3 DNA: TGTGCCAGCAGCGTCTCGGGGACCTCCTACGAGCAGTACTTC.

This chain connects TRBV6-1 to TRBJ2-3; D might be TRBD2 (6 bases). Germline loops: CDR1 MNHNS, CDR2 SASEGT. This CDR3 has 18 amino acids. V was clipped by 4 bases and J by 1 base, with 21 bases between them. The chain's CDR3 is CASSAFSSGETRTDTQYF. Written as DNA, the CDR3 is TGTGCCAGCAGTGCCTTCTCGTCGGGGGAGACGCGCACAGATACGCAGTATTTT.

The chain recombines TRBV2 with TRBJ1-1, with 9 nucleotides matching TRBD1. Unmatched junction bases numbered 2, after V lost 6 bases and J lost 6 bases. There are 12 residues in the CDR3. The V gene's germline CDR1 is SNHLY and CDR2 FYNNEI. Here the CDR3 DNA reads TGTGCCAGCAGGGACAGGGGCCCTGAAGCTTTCTTT. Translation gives CASRDRGPEAFF. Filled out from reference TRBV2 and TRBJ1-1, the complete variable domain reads EPEVTQTPSHQVTQMGQEVILRCVPISNHLYFYWYRQILGQKVEFLVSFYNNEISEKSEIFDDQFSVERPDGSNFTLKIRSTKLEDSAMYFCASRDRGPEAFFGQGTRLTVV.

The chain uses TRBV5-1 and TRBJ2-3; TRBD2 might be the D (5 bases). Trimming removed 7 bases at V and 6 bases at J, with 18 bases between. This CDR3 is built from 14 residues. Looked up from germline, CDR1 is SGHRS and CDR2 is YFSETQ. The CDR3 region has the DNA TGCGCCAGCTCCCAGAGGACTGTCGCCGATACGCAGTATTTT. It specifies CASSQRTVADTQYF.

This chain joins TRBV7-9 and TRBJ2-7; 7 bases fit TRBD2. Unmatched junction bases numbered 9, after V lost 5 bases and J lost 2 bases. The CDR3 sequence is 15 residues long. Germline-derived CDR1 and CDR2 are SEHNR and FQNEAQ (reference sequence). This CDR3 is CASSPKAGLAYEQYF. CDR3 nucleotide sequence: TGTGCCAGCAGCCCAAAAGCGGGGCTCGCCTACGAGCAGTACTTC.

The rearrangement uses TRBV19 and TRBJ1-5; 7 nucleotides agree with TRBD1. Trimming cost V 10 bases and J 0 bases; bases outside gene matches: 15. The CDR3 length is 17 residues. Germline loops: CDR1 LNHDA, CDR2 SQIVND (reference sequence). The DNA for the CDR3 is TGTGCCACTGCCCGGGACAGCGAGTTTTATAGCAATCAGCCCCAGCATTTT. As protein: CATARDSEFYSNQPQHF. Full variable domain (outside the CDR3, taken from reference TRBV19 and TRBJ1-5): DGGITQSPKYLFRKEGQNVTLSCEQNLNHDAMYWYRQDPGQGLRLIYYSQIVNDFQKGDIAEGYSVSREKKESFPLTVTSAQKNPTAFYLCATARDSEFYSNQPQHFGDGTRLSIL.

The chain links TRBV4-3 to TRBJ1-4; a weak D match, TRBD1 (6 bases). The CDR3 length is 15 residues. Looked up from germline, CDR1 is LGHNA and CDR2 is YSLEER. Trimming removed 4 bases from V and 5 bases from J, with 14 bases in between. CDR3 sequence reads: CASSRTTGKNEKLFF. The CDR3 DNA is TGCGCCAGCAGCCGCACCACAGGGAAAAATGAAAAACTGTTTTTT.

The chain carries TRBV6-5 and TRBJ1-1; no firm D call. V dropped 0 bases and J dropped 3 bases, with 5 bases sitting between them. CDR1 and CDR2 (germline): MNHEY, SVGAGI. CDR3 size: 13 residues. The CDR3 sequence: CASSYSRDTEAFF. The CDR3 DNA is TGTGCCAGCAGTTACTCTCGAGACACTGAAGCTTTCTTT.

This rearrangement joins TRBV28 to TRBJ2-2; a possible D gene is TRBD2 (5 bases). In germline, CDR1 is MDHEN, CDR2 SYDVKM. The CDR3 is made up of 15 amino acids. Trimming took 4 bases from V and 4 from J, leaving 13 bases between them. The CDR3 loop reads CASSSGLRITGELFF. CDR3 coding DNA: TGTGCCAGCAGTTCCGGACTCCGGATCACCGGGGAGCTGTTTTTT.

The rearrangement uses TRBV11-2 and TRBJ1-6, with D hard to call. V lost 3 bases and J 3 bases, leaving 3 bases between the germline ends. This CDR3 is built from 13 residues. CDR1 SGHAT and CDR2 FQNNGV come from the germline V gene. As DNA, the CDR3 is TGTGCCAGCAGCTTTCTCTATAATTCACCCCTCCACTTT. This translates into CASSFLYNSPLHF.

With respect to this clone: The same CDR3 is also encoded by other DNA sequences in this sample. The CDR3 here is CASSQVSGELFF. The CDR3 DNA reads as TGTGCCAGCAGCCAAGTATCGGGGGAGCTGTTTTTT. The rearrangement joins TRBV4-2 to TRBJ2-2; D unresolved. This CDR3 is built from 12 residues. The germline V gene has CDR1 LGHNA and CDR2 YNFKEQ. The V and J ends lost 1 base and 8 bases respectively, with 5 bases between them.